This T cell receptor beta chain comes out of a study of human T cells and chemical hapten exposure. The library attached unique molecular identifiers to individual cDNA molecules. TCRdb redid the calling of the RACE reads with MiXCR, one entry per CDR3 protein. The sample yields 27,000 or so distinct CDR3 sequences, 9.4% seen once. Time point denoted: patch test 2, 6 weeks after DPC sensitization. The treatment here: therapeutic diphenylcyclopropenone sensitization with weekly scalp DPC. Trimming took off 5 bases at V and 4 bases at J, with 11 bases between the two ends. The CDR3 runs 13 residues. Germline loops: CDR1 SGHVS, CDR2 FNYEAQ. This clonotype was seen many times. Its specificity is unknown. Whole-study findings and limits: As patch test score rose, PT1 expanded TCR counts tended to rise as well.

This sample comprised whole blood, obtained in connection with sensitization to the hapten diphenylcyclopropenone (DPC). The V gene is TRBV7-6, the J gene TRBJ2-5; D might be TRBD2 (6 bases). This TCR derives from a man aged 30-40 years with alopecia areata. Some clones in this sample may be carry-over from other donors' samples. The CDR3 coding sequence is TGTGCCAGCAGCATCGGAGGGGTAGAGACCCAGTACTTC. This translates into CASSIGGVETQYF.